Below, 8 T cell receptor beta chains from the same sample are listed, as sequenced in a study of blood T cell repertoires in COVID-19. Data came from immunoSEQ multiplex PCR; TCRdb stores just in-frame clones and leaves some out. This sample has a few hundred thousand clones, with more than 80% found just once. Sequencing was done on a sample of peripheral blood. The receptors originated from a woman in her twenties or thirties with COVID-19, enrolled during active disease.

The chain is built from TRBV3-1 (or the pseudogene TRBV3-2) and TRBJ2-4; D unresolved. Germline V CDR1 and CDR2: LGHDT, YNNKEL (reference sequence). The V end lost 5 bases, the J end lost 7 bases, and 6 bases lay between the germline ends. The CDR3 contains 11 residues. DNA of the CDR3: TGTGCCAGCAGCTCCGGGAACATTCAGTACTTC. Its protein is CASSSGNIQYF.

This clone has just one count. The V and J genes are TRBV6-2 or TRBV6-3 and TRBJ2-3; tentative D call: TRBD2 (5 bases). CDR1 is MNHEY, CDR2 SVGEGT, per germline. The length of the CDR3 is 13 residues. V lost 7 bases and J lost 6, with 14 bases in between. Here the CDR3 DNA reads TGTGCCAGCAACCCGAGTGGCGGGGATACGCAGTATTTT. This encodes CASNPSGGDTQYF.

This chain joins TRBV5-1 and TRBJ2-1; 11 bases align to TRBD1. CDR1 is SGHRS and CDR2 is YFSETQ in the germline V gene. V dropped 3 bases and J dropped 6; count of bases not matched to a gene: 5. The CDR3 runs to 15 residues. This CDR3 reads CASSSSGTGGNEQFF. DNA for the CDR3: TGCGCCAGCAGCTCCTCCGGGACAGGGGGCAATGAGCAGTTCTTC. The full variable domain, with the rest looked up from reference TRBV5-1 and TRBJ2-1, is KAGVTQTPRYLIKTRGQQVTLSCSPISGHRSVSWYQQTPGQGLQFLFEYFSETQRNKGNFPGRFSGRQFSNSRSEMNVSTLELGDSALYLCASSSSGTGGNEQFFGPGTRLTVL.

The chain joins TRBV4-1 to TRBJ1-6; 7 nucleotides line up with TRBD1. CDR3 length equals 18 residues. Germline assignment: CDR1 MGHRA and CDR2 YSYEKL. The V and J ends lost 3 bases and 0 bases, in that order; junction bases with no gene match: 8. CDR3 region: CASSHTGQQSSYNSPLHF. The CDR3 DNA sequence: TGCGCCAGCAGCCACACGGGACAGCAGAGCTCCTATAATTCACCCCTCCACTTT.

This clone was detected once. The V call is TRBV14, the J call TRBJ2-7, with TRBD1 matching over 10 bases. The CDR3 extends over 16 amino acids. The germline V gene encodes CDR1 SGHDN and CDR2 FVKESK. Trimming cost V 1 base and J 6 bases; bases outside gene matches: 9. CDR3 amino acids: CASSQGAGQGFGEQYV. Here the CDR3 DNA reads TGTGCCAGCAGCCAAGGGGCGGGACAGGGGTTCGGCGAGCAGTACGTC.

This chain links TRBV15 with TRBJ1-4; TRBD1 matches 10 bases. From germline, CDR1 is LNHNV and CDR2 YYDKDF (reference sequence). J lost 6 bases, V lost 0 bases, and 4 bases had no gene match. This CDR3 is built from 16 residues. CDR3 loop: CATSRDSGTGDEKLFF. CDR3 nucleotide sequence: TGTGCCACCAGCAGAGATTCCGGGACAGGGGATGAAAAACTGTTTTTT.

The chain links TRBV18 to TRBJ1-2; D is unclear. This CDR3 spans 14 amino acids. Trimming cost V 3 bases and J 2 bases, with 10 bases left between them. Germline CDR1 is KGHSH and CDR2 is LQKENI. This CDR3 reads CASSPGNKNYGYTF. CDR3 DNA sequence: TGTGCCAGCTCACCCGGGAACAAAAACTATGGCTACACCTTC.

The gene calls are TRBV2 and TRBJ1-5, with 8 bases fitting TRBD1. V lost 4 bases and J lost 6; bases outside the gene matches: 5. This CDR3 region has 14 residues. Germline CDR1 and CDR2: SNHLY and FYNNEI. This CDR3 is CASSAGGRGQPQHF. The CDR3 DNA follows: TGTGCCAGCAGTGCAGGGGGCAGGGGTCAGCCCCAGCATTTT.